The present TCR beta chain was sequenced within a study of T-cell reconstitution after alpha-beta-depleted transplantation in children. Findings and limits, study-wide: Reports say that about two months after transplant, the alpha-beta T cells came out of several hundred graft clones that had expanded. After one year, T-cell counts and TCRbeta diversity mostly came from new T cells.

Remarks on this clonotype: Antigen: not known.

As it was prepared, the TCRbeta library received unique molecular identifiers. TCRdb analysed the PCR reads with MiXCR anew, one entry per CDR3 protein. The sample shows 300,000 to 400,000 distinct CDR3 sequences, over 20% of them seen only once. Germline V lookup: CDR1 DFQATT, CDR2 SNEGSKA (reference sequence). There are 14 residues in the CDR3. Sequenced material: PBMCs, mostly from graft donor cells, taken 180 days after TCRalphabeta/CD19-depleted stem cell transplant. The chain carries TRBV20-1 and TRBJ2-3; perhaps D is TRBD1 or TRBD2 (7 bases each). This TCR came from a male patient aged 10 to 17 who had a stem cell transplant for acute lymphoblastic leukemia, so the T cells may come from the graft donor. In DNA, the CDR3 is TGCGGCAGCGGCCTAGCGGACAGGACAGATACGCAGTATTTT. The encoded protein is CGSGLADRTDTQYF.